This is a list of T cell receptor beta chains from one sample in a study of T-cell memory formation after mild COVID-19. Using its own MiXCR run on the 5' RACE reads, TCRdb lists one record per CDR3 protein. The sample has about 600,000 distinct CDR3 sequences, about a fifth seen once. The specimen sequenced was PBMCs or a T cell subset sorted from them (not recorded which). Every receptor here comes from an adult woman who had mild COVID-19 (a few samples of this study predate the infection). Cell type and time point are not known. Both conserved end residues are part of each CDR3. The D gene is left open where the match is weak. Clone size, where shown, is once, few, many, or a class for clones that have expanded.

size: .
J: TRBJ1-2
D: .
V: TRBV6-6
DNA: TGTGCCAGCAGTTATGTGGGGGCGGCTGGCTACACCTTC
CDR3: CASSYVGAAGYTF

size: .
J: TRBJ1-6
D: TRBD1
V: TRBV20-1
DNA: TGCAGTGCTAGAGATTGGACAGGGAAAGGATCACCCCTCCACTTT
CDR3: CSARDWTGKGSPLHF

size: few
J: TRBJ2-3
D: .
V: TRBV20-1
DNA: TGCAGTGCACTCAGCGGACTTGGCACAGATACGCAGTATTTT
CDR3: CSALSGLGTDTQYF

size: .
J: TRBJ2-1
D: TRBD2
V: TRBV3-1
DNA: TGTGCCAGCAGCCCGGGACTAGGAAAGGAGCAGTTCTTC
CDR3: CASSPGLGKEQFF

size: few
J: TRBJ1-2
D: TRBD1
V: TRBV5-1
DNA: TGCGCCAGCAGCTTCGTAGGACAGGACCATGGCTACACCTTC
CDR3: CASSFVGQDHGYTF

size: few
J: TRBJ2-1
D: TRBD2
V: TRBV6-5
DNA: TGTGCCAGCAGTTCATTAGCGGGAAGAATGGGAAATGAGCAGTTCTTC
CDR3: CASSSLAGRMGNEQFF

size: few
J: TRBJ2-5
D: TRBD1
V: TRBV27
DNA: TGTGCCAGCGCCCCGTGGAGGACAGGGCTCTTCCGGTCCCAGTACTTC
CDR3: CASAPWRTGLFRSQYF

size: many
J: TRBJ2-7
D: TRBD2
V: TRBV7-8
DNA: TGTGCCAGCAGCCTTAGCGGGAGGTCCTACGAGCAGTACTTC
CDR3: CASSLSGRSYEQYF

size: many
J: TRBJ1-2
D: .
V: TRBV7-3
DNA: TGTGCCAGCAGCTTAACGTTGGGGGATGGCTACACCTTC
CDR3: CASSLTLGDGYTF

size: few
J: TRBJ2-1
D: TRBD1
V: TRBV7-9
DNA: TGTGCCAGCAGCTCGGACAGGGGGAGGGATGAGCAGTTCTTC
CDR3: CASSSDRGRDEQFF

size: few
J: TRBJ2-2
D: .
V: TRBV24-1
DNA: TGTGCCACCAGTGATTTCGTTTCGCAGGGGCAGAACACCGGGGAGCTGTTTTTT
CDR3: CATSDFVSQGQNTGELFF

size: .
J: TRBJ2-1
D: .
V: TRBV21-1
DNA: TGTGCCAGCAGCCCCAGAAGGGGGCTAGCGGACGACAATGAGCAGTTCTTC
CDR3: CASSPRRGLADDNEQFF

size: few
J: TRBJ2-1
D: TRBD2
V: TRBV5-1
DNA: TGCGCCAGCAGCTCCTCTGGGACTAGCGGGAGGAACAATGAGCAGTTCTTC
CDR3: CASSSSGTSGRNNEQFF

size: once
J: TRBJ2-6
D: .
V: TRBV9
DNA: TGTGCCAGCAGCGCCCGACAGGGGGCCAACGTCCTGACTTTC
CDR3: CASSARQGANVLTF

size: once
J: TRBJ2-1
D: .
V: TRBV19
DNA: TGTGCCAGCAAAAGAGAATACTCCTACAATGAGCAGTTCTTC
CDR3: CASKREYSYNEQFF

size: .
J: TRBJ2-6
D: .
V: TRBV6-5
DNA: TGTGCCAGCAGCCCCACCTACCCCTCTGGGGCCAACGTCCTGACTTTC
CDR3: CASSPTYPSGANVLTF

size: .
J: TRBJ2-1
D: .
V: TRBV6-6
DNA: TGTGCCAGCAGTTACTCGGCGGGTCCAGGGGTGGTCTTC
CDR3: CASSYSAGPGVVF

size: few
J: TRBJ1-1
D: .
V: TRBV3-1
DNA: TGTGCCAGCAGCCGGGACCGGAGGAACACTGAAGCTTTCTTT
CDR3: CASSRDRRNTEAFF

size: .
J: TRBJ2-7
D: TRBD1
V: TRBV24-1
DNA: TGTGCCACCAGTGATTTCGGGACAGGGATCTACGAGCAGTACTTC
CDR3: CATSDFGTGIYEQYF

size: few
J: TRBJ2-2
D: .
V: TRBV9
DNA: TGTGCCAGCAGGGGGGGTCTGGAGAGAGGCACCGGGGAGCTGTTTTTT
CDR3: CASRGGLERGTGELFF

size: few
J: TRBJ1-2
D: TRBD1
V: TRBV20-1
DNA: TGCAGTGCTTCACCGGGACAGGCCATTTGGAGCTATGGCTACACCTTC
CDR3: CSASPGQAIWSYGYTF

size: .
J: TRBJ2-3
D: .
V: TRBV9
DNA: TGTGCCAGCAGCTTACAATCCCTGTCCACAGATACGCAGTATTTT
CDR3: CASSLQSLSTDTQYF

size: .
J: TRBJ1-5
D: .
V: TRBV21-1
DNA: TGTGCCAGCAGCAAAGGTAATAGCAATCAGCCCCAGCATTTT
CDR3: CASSKGNSNQPQHF

size: few
J: TRBJ1-5
D: .
V: TRBV6-1
DNA: TGTGCCAGCGGTCGTGCAGGGGATAGCAATCAGCCCCAGCATTTT
CDR3: CASGRAGDSNQPQHF

size: few
J: TRBJ2-7
D: TRBD2
V: TRBV6-2/TRBV6-3
DNA: TGTGCCAGCAGTTACTCGAATCTAGCGGGAGCATTTTACGAGCAGTACTTC
CDR3: CASSYSNLAGAFYEQYF

size: .
J: TRBJ2-7
D: TRBD2
V: TRBV18
DNA: TGTGCCAGCTCACCACCGATGGCGGGAGGGCTTGAGCAGTACTTC
CDR3: CASSPPMAGGLEQYF

size: .
J: TRBJ2-1
D: TRBD1
V: TRBV7-2
DNA: TGTGCCAGCAGCGGATGGACAGGGGGCTCCTCCAATGAGCAGTTCTTC
CDR3: CASSGWTGGSSNEQFF

size: .
J: TRBJ2-7
D: .
V: TRBV20-1
DNA: TGCAGTGCTAGGGACAAGTACTACGAGCAGTACTTC
CDR3: CSARDKYYEQYF

size: few
J: TRBJ2-3
D: .
V: TRBV6-5
DNA: TGTGCCAGCAGTTACTCGGGCGGGACTAGCACAGATACGCAGTATTTT
CDR3: CASSYSGGTSTDTQYF

size: .
J: TRBJ2-7
D: TRBD2
V: TRBV20-1
DNA: TGCAGTGCTAGAGATCCAAAGCTAGCGGGAGGAGGTGGAAGCTCCTACGAGCAGTACTTC
CDR3: CSARDPKLAGGGGSSYEQYF

size: .
J: TRBJ2-5
D: .
V: TRBV20-1
DNA: TGCAGTGCTAGCCCCTCAGGGGAGGAGACCCAGTACTTC
CDR3: CSASPSGEETQYF

size: .
J: TRBJ2-1
D: TRBD1
V: TRBV29-1
DNA: TGCAGCGTTGGACAGGGACGTTACGGGCAGTTCTTC
CDR3: CSVGQGRYGQFF

size: .
J: TRBJ1-4
D: .
V: TRBV6-5
DNA: TGTGCCAGCAGTGGGTTTAATGAAAAACTGTTTTTT
CDR3: CASSGFNEKLFF

size: .
J: TRBJ1-4
D: .
V: TRBV7-9
DNA: TGTGCCAGCAGCTTAGTTGGTGACAGCGTCAGTGAAAAACTGTTTTTT
CDR3: CASSLVGDSVSEKLFF

size: few
J: TRBJ2-1
D: .
V: TRBV29-1
DNA: TGCAGCGTCGTCAGCAGAGTCTCCTACAATGAGCAGTTCTTC
CDR3: CSVVSRVSYNEQFF

size: .
J: TRBJ2-6
D: TRBD1
V: TRBV12-3/TRBV12-4
DNA: TGTGCCAGCGACCGGGACAGGGGTCCCGGAGGGGCCAACGTCCTGACTTTC
CDR3: CASDRDRGPGGANVLTF

size: .
J: TRBJ2-2
D: .
V: TRBV3-1
DNA: TGTGCCAGCAGCCAAGGCAGGGTTCGGGCCGGGGAGCTGTTTTTT
CDR3: CASSQGRVRAGELFF